The clone carrying this TCR beta chain has only a few counts. The sample is drawn from a study of cytomegalovirus exposure and HLA in healthy donors. Method: immunoSEQ multiplex PCR; TCRdb's copy keeps in-frame clones and lacks some. The sample has under 250,000 clones, around nine tenths seen once. Germline V gene sequence: CDR1 MNHEY, CDR2 SMNVEV (reference sequence). This CDR3 region has 14 residues. V lost 5 bases, J lost 0 bases, and 11 bases lay in between. This TCR derives from a man younger than 35 in good health and CMV-seronegative. The sequencing input was PBMCs. The V and J genes are TRBV27 and TRBJ2-7; D is possibly TRBD2 (6 bases). The CDR3 is CASSPLAPSYEQYF. Written as DNA, the CDR3 is TGTGCCAGCAGTCCTCTAGCGCCCTCCTACGAGCAGTACTTC.